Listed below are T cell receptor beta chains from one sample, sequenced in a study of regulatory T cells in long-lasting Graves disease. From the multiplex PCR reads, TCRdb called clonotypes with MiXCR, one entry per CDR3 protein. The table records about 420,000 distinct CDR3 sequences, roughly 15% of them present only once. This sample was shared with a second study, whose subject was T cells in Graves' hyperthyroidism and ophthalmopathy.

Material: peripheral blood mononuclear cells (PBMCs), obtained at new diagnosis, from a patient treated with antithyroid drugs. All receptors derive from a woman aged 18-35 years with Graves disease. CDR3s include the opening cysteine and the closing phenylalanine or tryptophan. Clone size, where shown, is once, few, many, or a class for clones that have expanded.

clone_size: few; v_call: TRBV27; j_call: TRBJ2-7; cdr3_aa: CASSLISPLAGGPYEQYF
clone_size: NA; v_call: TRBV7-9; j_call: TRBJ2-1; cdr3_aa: CASSHDWSSYNEQFF
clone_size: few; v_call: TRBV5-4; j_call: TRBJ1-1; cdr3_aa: CASSFQYTEAFF
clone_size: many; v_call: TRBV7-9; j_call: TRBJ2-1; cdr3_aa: CASSLVLGGTNEQFF
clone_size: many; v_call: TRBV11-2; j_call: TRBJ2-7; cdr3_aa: CASSLGWTVNTYEQYF
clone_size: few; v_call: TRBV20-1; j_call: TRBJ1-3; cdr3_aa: CSAGTPSSGNTIYF
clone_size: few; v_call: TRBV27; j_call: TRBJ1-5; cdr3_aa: CASSLPLPPPQHF
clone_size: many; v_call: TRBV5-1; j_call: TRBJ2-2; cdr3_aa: CASSSGQLSTGELFF
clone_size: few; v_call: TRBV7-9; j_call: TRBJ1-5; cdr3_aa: CASSLESEPQHF
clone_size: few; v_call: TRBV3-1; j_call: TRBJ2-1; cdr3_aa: CASSQGLAGGADGQFF
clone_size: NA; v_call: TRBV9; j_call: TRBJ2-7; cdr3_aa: CAGGSGNEQYF
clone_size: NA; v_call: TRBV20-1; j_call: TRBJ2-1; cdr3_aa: CSARGLAGINEQFF
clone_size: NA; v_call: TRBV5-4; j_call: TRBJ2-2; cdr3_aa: CASSWDQGARTGELFF
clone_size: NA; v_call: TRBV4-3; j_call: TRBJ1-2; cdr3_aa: CASSQQDRVGGYTF
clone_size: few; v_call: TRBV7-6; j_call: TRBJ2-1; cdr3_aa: CASSLQPGPTYNEQFF
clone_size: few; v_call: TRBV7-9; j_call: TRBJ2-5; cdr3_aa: CASSLEGGGRAFGETQYF
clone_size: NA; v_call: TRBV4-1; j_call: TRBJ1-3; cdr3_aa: CASSQLTGAGNTIYF
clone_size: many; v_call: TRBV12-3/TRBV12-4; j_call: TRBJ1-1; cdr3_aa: CASSSEGRTEAFF
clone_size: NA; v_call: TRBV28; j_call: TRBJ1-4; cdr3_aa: CASSPGTVLSEKLFF
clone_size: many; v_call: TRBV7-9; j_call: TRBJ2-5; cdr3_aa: CASSPLAGGYQETQYF
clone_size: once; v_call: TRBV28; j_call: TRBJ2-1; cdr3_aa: CASSLSLSGTGGYNEQFF
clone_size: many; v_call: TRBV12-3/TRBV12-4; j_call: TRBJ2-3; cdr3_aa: CASSPAGGGFTDTQYF
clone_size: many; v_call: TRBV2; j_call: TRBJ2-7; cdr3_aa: CASIERLAFGEQYF
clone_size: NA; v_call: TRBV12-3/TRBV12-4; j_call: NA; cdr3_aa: CASSLEGTTIYEQYF
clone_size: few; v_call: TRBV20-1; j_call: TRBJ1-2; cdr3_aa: CSARAGRGLVYTF
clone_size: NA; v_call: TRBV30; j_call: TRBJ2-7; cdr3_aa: CAWSRTSGSDEQYF
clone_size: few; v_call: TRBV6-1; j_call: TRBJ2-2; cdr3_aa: CASSRTSRTGELFF
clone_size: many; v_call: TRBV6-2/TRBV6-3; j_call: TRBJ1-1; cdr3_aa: CASSYSPGGSTEAFF
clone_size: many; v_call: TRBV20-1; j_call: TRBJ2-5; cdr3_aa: CSARNRVGQETQYF
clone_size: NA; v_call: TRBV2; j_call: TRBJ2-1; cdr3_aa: CASSFSGGTSSIFF
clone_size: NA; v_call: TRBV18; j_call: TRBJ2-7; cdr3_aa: CASSLNPGRSSYEQYF
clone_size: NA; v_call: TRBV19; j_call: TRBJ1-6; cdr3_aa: CASSNGGYNSPLHF
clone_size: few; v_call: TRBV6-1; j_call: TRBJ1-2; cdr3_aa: CASNLRPSNYGYTF
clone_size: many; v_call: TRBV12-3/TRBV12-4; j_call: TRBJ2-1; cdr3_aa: CASSFLAGTTSYNEQFF
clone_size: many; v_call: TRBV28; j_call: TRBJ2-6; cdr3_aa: CASSPLQVSGANVLTF
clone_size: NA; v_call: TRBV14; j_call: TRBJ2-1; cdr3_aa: CASSQDIRGANNEQFF
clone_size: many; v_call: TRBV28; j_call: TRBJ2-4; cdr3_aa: CASSLLAAENIQYF
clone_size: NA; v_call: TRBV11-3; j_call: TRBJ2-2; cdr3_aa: CASSLETGVELFF
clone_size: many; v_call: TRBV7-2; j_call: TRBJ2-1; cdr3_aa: CASSPLIGQFF
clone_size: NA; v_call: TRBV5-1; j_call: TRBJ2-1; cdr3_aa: CASSLAAGTSYNEQFF
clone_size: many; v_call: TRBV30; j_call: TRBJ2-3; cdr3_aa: CAWSGTGLKDTQYF
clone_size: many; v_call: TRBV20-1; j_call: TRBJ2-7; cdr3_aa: CSARDWAVAGGPRTYEQYF
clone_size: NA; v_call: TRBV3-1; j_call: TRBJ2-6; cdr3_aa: CASSQRGGSGANVLTF
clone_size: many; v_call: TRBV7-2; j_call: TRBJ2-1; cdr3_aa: CASRDYGAPSSYNEQFF
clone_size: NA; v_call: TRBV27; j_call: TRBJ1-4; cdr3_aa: CASRLGGGEKLSF
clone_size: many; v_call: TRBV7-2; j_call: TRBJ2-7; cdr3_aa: CASSRTSGNSYEQYF
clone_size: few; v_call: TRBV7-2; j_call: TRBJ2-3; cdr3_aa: CASSLPPYGSSTDTQYF
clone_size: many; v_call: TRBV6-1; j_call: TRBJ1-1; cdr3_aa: CASRRTAEWNTEAFF
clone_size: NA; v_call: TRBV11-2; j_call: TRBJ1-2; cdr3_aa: CASSLAWDYGYTF
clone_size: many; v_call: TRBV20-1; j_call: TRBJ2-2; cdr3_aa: CSATLATNTGELFF
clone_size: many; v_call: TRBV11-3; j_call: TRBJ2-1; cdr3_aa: CASSPTAGKGSEQFF
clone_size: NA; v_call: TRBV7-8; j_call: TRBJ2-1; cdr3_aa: CASSLQGPSLYNEQFF
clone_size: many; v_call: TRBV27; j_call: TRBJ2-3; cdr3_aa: CASSVTTSGDTQYF
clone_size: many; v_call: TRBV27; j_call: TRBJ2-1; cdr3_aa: CASSFDIATTYNEQFF
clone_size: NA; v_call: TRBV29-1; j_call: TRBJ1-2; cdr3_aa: CSVDGQVTNYGYTF
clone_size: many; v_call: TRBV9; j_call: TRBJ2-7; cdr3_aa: CASSAQGIAYEQYF
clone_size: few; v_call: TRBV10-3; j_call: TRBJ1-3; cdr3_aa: CAISEGFSSGNTIYF
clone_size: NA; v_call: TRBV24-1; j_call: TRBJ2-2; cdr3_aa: CATSDPLAGSNTGELFF